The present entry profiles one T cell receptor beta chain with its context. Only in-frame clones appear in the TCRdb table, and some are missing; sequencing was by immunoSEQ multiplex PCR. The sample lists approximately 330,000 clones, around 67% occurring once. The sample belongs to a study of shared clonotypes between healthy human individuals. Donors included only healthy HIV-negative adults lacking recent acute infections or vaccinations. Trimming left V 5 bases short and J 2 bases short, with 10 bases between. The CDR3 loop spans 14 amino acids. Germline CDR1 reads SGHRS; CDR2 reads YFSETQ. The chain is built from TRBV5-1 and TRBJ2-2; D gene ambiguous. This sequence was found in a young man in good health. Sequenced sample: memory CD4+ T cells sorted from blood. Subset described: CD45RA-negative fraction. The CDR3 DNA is TGCGCCAGCAGACAAACGCCCAACACCGGGGAGCTGTTTTTT. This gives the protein CASRQTPNTGELFF. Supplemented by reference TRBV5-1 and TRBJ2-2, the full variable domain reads KAGVTQTPRYLIKTRGQQVTLSCSPISGHRSVSWYQQTPGQGLQFLFEYFSETQRNKGNFPGRFSGRQFSNSRSEMNVSTLELGDSALYLCASRQTPNTGELFFGEGSRLTVL.